A few counts support the clone carrying this T cell receptor (beta chain). This sample was included in a study of T cells after yellow fever vaccination. Using its own MiXCR run on the 5' RACE reads, TCRdb lists one record per CDR3 protein. The sample contains about 430,000 distinct CDR3 sequences, approximately 18% of which appear only once. The CDR3 loop spans 12 amino acids. Trimming removed 2 bases from V and 2 bases from J, with 4 bases in between. Germline CDR1 GTSNPN, CDR2 SVGIG (reference sequence). The chain is built from TRBV30 and TRBJ1-3; D is ambiguous. The sequenced sample was PBMCs, obtained before the yellow fever booster vaccination. This clonotype originated in a man younger than 30 who received the YFV17D yellow fever vaccine. The CDR3 loop reads CAWSKTGNTIYF. The CDR3 region has the DNA TGTGCCTGGAGTAAAACTGGAAACACCATATATTTT.